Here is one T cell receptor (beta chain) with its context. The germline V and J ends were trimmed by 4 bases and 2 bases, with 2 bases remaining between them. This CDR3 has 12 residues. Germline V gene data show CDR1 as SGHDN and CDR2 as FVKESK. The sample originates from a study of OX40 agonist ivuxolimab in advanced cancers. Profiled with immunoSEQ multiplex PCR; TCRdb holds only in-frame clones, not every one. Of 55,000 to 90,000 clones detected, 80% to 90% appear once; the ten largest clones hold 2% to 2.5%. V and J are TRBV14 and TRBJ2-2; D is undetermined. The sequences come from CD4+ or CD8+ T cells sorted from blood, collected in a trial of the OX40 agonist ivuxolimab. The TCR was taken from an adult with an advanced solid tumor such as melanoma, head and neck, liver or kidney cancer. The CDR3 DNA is TGTGCCAGCAGCCTAAACACCGGGGAGCTGTTTTTT. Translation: CASSLNTGELFF.